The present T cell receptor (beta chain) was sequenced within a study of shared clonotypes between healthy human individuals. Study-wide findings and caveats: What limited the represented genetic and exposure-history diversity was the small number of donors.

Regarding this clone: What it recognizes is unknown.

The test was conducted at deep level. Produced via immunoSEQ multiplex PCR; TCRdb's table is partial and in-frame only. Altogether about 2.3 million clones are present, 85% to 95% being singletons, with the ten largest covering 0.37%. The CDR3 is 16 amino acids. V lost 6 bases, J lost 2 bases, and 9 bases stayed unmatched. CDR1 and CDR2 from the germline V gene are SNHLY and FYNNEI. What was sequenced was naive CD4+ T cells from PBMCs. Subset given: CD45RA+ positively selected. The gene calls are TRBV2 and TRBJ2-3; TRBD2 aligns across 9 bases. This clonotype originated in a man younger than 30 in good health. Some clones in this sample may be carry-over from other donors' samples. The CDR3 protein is CASRPGTSLPTDTQYF. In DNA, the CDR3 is TGTGCCAGCAGACCAGGGACTAGCTTACCCACAGATACGCAGTATTTT.